This T cell receptor (beta chain) was obtained from a study of T cells in Graves' hyperthyroidism and ophthalmopathy. The TCR beta CDR3 regions underwent amplification using RNA transcripts as the source. Initially, a first-round RT-PCR of the TCR CDR3 employed the HTBI primer set. MiXCR was run by TCRdb on the multiplex PCR reads, yielding one entry per CDR3 protein. In the table there are 250,000 or so distinct CDR3 sequences, 13% to 15% of which are singletons. This clonotype has at least ten counts. The receptor was derived from a woman in her forties or fifties with Graves' hyperthyroidism that later progressed to Graves' ophthalmopathy. The sequenced material came from blood.

In DNA, the CDR3 is TGTGCCAGCAGTTACTCGGTACAGGGAAGCTATGGCTACACCTTC. As protein: CASSYSVQGSYGYTF. J is TRBJ1-2 and V is TRBV6-6, with a possible D match to TRBD1 (6 bases). The V end lost 0 bases, the J end lost 4 bases, and 12 bases lay between the germline ends. This CDR3 spans 15 amino acids. The V gene's germline CDR1 is MNHNY and CDR2 SVGAGI (reference sequence).